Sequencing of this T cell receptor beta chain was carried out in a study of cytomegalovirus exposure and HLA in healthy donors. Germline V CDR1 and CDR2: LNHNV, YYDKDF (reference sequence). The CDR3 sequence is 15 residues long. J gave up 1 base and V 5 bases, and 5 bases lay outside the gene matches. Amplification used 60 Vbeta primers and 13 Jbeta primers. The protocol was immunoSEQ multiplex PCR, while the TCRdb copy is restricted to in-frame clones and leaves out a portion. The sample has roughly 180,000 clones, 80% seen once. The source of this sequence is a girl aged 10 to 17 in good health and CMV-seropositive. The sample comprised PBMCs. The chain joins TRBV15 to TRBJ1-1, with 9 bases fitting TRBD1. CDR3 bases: TGTGCCACCAGCGGACAGGGGAAGGGGAACACTGAAGCTTTCTTT. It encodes CATSGQGKGNTEAFF. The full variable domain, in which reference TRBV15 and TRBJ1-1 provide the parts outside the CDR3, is DAMVIQNPRYQVTQFGKPVTLSCSQTLNHNVMYWYQQKSSQAPKLLFHYYDKDFNNEADTPDNFQSRRPNTSFCFLDIRSPGLGDTAMYLCATSGQGKGNTEAFFGQGTRLTVV.